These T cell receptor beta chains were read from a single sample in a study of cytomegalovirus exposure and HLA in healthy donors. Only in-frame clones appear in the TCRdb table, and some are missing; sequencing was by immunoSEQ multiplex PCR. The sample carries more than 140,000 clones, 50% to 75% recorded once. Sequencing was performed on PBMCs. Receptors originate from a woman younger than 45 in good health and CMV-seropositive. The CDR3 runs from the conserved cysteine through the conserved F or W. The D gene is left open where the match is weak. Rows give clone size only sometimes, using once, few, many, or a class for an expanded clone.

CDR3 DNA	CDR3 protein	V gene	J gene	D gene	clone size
TGTGCCAGCTCACAACGGACAGGGGGCGCGGACACTGAAGCTTTCTTT	CASSQRTGGADTEAFF	TRBV18	TRBJ1-1	TRBD1	NA
TGTGCCAGCAGCCAGGGCAGGGTTGATTCACCCCTCCACTTT	CASSQGRVDSPLHF	TRBV7-3	TRBJ1-6	NA	NA
TGCGCCAGCAGCCGACTAGTTTCGGGGGTCGAATTCTTC	CASSRLVSGVEFF	TRBV4-1	TRBJ2-1	NA	NA
TGTGCCGCCCGGGCCTACGAGCAGTACTTC	CAARAYEQYF	TRBV7-4	TRBJ2-7	NA	NA
TGTGCCTGGACCCCGGGACAGGGTGATGGCTACACCTTC	CAWTPGQGDGYTF	TRBV30	TRBJ1-2	TRBD1	NA
TGTGCCAGCAGTTTTTTACTACAGGAGAACAATGAGCAGTTCTTC	CASSFLLQENNEQFF	TRBV27	TRBJ2-1	NA	NA
TGTGCCACCACAAAAAGTGGACTGTTCTATGGCTACACCTTC	CATTKSGLFYGYTF	TRBV2	TRBJ1-2	NA	NA
TGTGCCAGCAGCCGAATTTTACAGGGTCGAGAAAACATTCAGTACTTC	CASSRILQGRENIQYF	TRBV5-6	TRBJ2-4	NA	NA
TGTGCCAGCAGCCCCGCGACAGGGCTTAACATTCAGTACTTC	CASSPATGLNIQYF	TRBV13	TRBJ2-4	TRBD1	once
TGCGCCAGCAGTGATGAGACTAGCGCCTACGAGCAGTACTTC	CASSDETSAYEQYF	TRBV10-2	TRBJ2-7	TRBD2	NA
TGTGCCTGGAGCACAGGGGGCCACGAGCAGTACTTC	CAWSTGGHEQYF	TRBV30	TRBJ2-7	TRBD1	NA
TGTGCCAGCAGCGTCGGGACTAGCGGCTACGAGCAGTACTTC	CASSVGTSGYEQYF	TRBV11-2	TRBJ2-7	TRBD2	NA
TGTGCCAGCAGCTACCGACAGGGGGCAACCATATATTTT	CASSYRQGATIYF	TRBV7-8	TRBJ1-3	TRBD1	NA
TGTGCCAGCAGCGCCAGACTAGCGGGGGGGCCTACAGATACGCAGTATTTT	CASSARLAGGPTDTQYF	TRBV11-2	TRBJ2-3	TRBD2	NA
TGCGCCAGCAGCCTGGGACAGGGTCTCTACGAGCAGTACTTC	CASSLGQGLYEQYF	TRBV10-2	TRBJ2-7	TRBD1	NA
TGTGCCAGCAGTTACTCTAGCCACGAGCAGTACTTC	CASSYSSHEQYF	TRBV6-5	TRBJ2-7	NA	few
TGTGCCTGGAGGTCGGGAAGTCTTTATAGCAATCAGCCCCAGCATTTT	CAWRSGSLYSNQPQHF	TRBV30	TRBJ1-5	NA	NA
TGTGCAAGTCGCTTATCCGAGCCTCCTAGCTACGATACGCAGTATTTT	CASRLSEPPSYDTQYF	TRBV12-2	TRBJ2-3	NA	few
TGTGCCAGCAGGCGGGACTCTGGCACAGATACGCAGTATTTT	CASRRDSGTDTQYF	TRBV6-5	TRBJ2-3	NA	NA
TGCAGCGGGACCAGGGGACAGGGGAACACTGAAGCTTTCTTT	CSGTRGQGNTEAFF	TRBV29-1	TRBJ1-1	TRBD1	NA
TGTGCCACCAGCAGAGATCCGGGACAGGGGACGACTAATGAAAAACTGTTTTTT	CATSRDPGQGTTNEKLFF	TRBV15	TRBJ1-4	TRBD1	NA
TGTGCCAGCAGCTTCCCCGGGGGGACATCAGAGACCCAGTACTTC	CASSFPGGTSETQYF	TRBV7-8	TRBJ2-5	NA	few